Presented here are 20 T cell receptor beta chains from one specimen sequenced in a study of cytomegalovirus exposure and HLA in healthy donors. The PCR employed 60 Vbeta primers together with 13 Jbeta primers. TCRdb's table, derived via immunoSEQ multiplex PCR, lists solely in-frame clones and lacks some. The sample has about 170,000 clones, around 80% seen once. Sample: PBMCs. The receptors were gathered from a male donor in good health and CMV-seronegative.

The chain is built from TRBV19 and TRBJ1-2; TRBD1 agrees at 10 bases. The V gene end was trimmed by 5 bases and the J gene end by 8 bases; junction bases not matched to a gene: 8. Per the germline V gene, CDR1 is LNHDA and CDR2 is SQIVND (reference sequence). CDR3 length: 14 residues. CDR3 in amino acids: CASSFLTGGNGYTF. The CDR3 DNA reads TGTGCCAGTAGTTTCCTGACAGGGGGCAACGGCTACACCTTC.

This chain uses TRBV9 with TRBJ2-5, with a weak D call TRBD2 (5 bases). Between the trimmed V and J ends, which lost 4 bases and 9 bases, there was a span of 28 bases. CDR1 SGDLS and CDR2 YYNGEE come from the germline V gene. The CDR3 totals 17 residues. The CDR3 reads CASSPHPFRPGKEAQYF. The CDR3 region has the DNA TGTGCCAGCAGCCCTCACCCTTTCCGGCCGGGGAAGGAGGCCCAGTACTTC.

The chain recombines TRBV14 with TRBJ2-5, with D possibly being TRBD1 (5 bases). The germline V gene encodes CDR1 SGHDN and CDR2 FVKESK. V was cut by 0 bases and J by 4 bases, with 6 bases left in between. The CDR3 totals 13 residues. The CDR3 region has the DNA TGTGCCAGCAGCCAAGAAAGGGGAGAGACCCAGTACTTC. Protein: CASSQERGETQYF. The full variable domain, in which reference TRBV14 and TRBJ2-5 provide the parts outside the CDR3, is EAGVTQFPSHSVIEKGQTVTLRCDPISGHDNLYWYRRVMGKEIKFLLHFVKESKQDESGMPNNRFLAERTGGTYSTLKVQPAELEDSGVYFCASSQERGETQYFGPGTRLLVL.

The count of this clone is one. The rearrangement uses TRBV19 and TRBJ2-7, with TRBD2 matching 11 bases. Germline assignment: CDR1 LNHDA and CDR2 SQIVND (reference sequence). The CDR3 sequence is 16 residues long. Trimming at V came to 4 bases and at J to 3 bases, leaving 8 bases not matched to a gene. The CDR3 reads CASSKGTSGGGYEQYF. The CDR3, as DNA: TGTGCCAGTAGTAAAGGGACTAGCGGAGGGGGCTACGAGCAGTACTTC.

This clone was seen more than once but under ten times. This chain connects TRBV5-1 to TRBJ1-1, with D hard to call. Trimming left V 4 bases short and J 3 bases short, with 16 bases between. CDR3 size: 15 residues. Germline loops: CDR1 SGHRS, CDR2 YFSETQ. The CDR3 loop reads CASSPGSKTHTEAFF. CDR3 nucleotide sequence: TGCGCCAGCAGCCCTGGGAGTAAGACGCACACTGAAGCTTTCTTT. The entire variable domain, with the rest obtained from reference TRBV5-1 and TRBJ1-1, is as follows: KAGVTQTPRYLIKTRGQQVTLSCSPISGHRSVSWYQQTPGQGLQFLFEYFSETQRNKGNFPGRFSGRQFSNSRSEMNVSTLELGDSALYLCASSPGSKTHTEAFFGQGTRLTVV.

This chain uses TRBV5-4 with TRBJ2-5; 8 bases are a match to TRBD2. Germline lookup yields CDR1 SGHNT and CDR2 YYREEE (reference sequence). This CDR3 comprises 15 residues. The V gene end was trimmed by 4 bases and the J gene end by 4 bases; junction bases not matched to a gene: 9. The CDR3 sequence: CASSTNAGTRETQYF. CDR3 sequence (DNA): TGTGCCAGCAGCACGAATGCCGGGACTAGAGAGACCCAGTACTTC.

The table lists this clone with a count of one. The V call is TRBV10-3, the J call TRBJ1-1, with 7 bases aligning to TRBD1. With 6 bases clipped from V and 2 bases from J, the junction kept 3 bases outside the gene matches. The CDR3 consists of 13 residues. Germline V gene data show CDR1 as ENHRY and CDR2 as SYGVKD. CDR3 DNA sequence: TGTGCCATCAGCCGGGACAGCAACACTGAAGCTTTCTTT. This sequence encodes CAISRDSNTEAFF.

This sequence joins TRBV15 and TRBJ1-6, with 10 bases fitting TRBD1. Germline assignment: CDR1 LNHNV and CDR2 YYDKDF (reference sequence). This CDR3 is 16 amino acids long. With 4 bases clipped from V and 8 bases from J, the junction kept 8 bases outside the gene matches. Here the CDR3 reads CATSTLGGTGDSPLHF. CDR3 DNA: TGTGCCACCAGCACTCTGGGAGGGACAGGGGATTCACCCCTCCACTTT.

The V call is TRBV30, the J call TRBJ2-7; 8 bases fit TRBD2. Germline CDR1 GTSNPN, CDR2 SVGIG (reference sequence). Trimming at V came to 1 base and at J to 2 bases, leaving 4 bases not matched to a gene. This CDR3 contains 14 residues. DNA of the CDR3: TGTGCCTGGAGTGGGGGACTAGGAGCCTACGAGCAGTACTTC. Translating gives CAWSGGLGAYEQYF.

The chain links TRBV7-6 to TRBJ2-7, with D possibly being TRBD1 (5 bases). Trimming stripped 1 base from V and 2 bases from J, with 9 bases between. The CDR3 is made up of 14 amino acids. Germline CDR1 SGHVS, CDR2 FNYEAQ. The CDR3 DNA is TGTGCCAGCAGCTTAGTAACAGGAACCTACGAGCAGTACTTC. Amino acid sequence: CASSLVTGTYEQYF.

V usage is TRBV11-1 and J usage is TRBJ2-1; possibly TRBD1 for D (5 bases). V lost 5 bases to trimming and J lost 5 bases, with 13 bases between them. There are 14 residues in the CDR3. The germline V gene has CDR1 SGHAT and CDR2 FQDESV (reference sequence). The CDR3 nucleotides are TGTGCCAGCAGCACGCGGACGGACAACAATGAGCAGTTCTTC. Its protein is CASSTRTDNNEQFF.

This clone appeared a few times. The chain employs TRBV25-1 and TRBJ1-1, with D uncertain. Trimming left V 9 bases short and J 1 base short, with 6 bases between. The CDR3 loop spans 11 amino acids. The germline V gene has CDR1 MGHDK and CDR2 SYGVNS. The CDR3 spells CASTQNTEAFF. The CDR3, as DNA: TGTGCCAGTACACAGAACACTGAAGCTTTCTTT. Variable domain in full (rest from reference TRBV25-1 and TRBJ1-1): EADIYQTPRYLVIGTGKKITLECSQTMGHDKMYWYQQDPGMELHLIHYSYGVNSTEKGDLSSESTVSRIRTEHFPLTLESARPSHTSQYLCASTQNTEAFFGQGTRLTVV.

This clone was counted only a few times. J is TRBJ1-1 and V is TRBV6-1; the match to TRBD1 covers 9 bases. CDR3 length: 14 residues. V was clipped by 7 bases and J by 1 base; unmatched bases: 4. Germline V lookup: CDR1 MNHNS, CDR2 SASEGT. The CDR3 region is CASTMGQGNTEAFF. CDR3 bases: TGTGCCAGCACTATGGGACAGGGGAACACTGAAGCTTTCTTT.

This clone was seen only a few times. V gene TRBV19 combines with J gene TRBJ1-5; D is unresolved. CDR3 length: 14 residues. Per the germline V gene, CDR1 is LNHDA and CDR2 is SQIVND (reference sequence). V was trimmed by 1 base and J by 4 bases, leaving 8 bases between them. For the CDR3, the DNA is TGTGCCAGTAGTATAGGCAGAATTAATCAGCCCCAGCATTTT. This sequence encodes CASSIGRINQPQHF.

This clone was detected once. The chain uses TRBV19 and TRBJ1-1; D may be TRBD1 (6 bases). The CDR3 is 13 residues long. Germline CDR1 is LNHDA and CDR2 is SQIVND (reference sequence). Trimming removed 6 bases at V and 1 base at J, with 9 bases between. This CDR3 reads CASRDRQNTEAFF. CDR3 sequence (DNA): TGTGCCAGTAGGGACAGACAGAACACTGAAGCTTTCTTT.

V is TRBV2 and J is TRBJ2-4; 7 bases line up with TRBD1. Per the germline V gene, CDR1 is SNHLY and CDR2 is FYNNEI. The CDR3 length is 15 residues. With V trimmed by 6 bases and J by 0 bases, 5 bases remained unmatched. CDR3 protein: CASSVTGIAKNIQYF. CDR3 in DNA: TGTGCCAGCAGCGTGACAGGGATAGCCAAAAACATTCAGTACTTC.

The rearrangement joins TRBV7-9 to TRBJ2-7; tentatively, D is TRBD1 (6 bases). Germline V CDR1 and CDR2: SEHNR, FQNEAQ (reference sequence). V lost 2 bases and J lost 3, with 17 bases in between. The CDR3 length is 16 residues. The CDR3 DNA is TGTGCCAGCAGCTTAATTTTGACAGGAGGATTCTACGAGCAGTACTTC. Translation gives CASSLILTGGFYEQYF.

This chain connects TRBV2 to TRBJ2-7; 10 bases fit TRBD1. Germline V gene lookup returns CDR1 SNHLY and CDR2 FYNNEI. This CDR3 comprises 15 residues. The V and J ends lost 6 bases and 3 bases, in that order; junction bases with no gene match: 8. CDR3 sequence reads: CASSPLGQGGYEQYF. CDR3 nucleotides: TGTGCCAGCAGCCCACTTGGACAGGGGGGCTACGAGCAGTACTTC. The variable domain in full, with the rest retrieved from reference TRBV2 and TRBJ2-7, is EPEVTQTPSHQVTQMGQEVILRCVPISNHLYFYWYRQILGQKVEFLVSFYNNEISEKSEIFDDQFSVERPDGSNFTLKIRSTKLEDSAMYFCASSPLGQGGYEQYFGPGTRLTVT.

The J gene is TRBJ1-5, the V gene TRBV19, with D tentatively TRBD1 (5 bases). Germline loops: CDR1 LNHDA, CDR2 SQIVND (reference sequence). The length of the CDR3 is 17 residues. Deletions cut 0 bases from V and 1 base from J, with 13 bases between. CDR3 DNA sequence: TGTGCCAGTAGTATAGATCGGGCAGGGTCGAGCAATCAGCCCCAGCATTTT. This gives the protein CASSIDRAGSSNQPQHF.

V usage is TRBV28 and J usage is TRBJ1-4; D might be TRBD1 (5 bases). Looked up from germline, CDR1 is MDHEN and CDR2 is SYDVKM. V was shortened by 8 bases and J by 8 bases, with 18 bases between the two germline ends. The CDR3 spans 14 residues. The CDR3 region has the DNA TGTGCCAGCGGGTCGGCGGGGGACGTGGAAAAACTGTTTTTT. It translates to CASGSAGDVEKLFF.